One and the same sample provided the 11 T cell receptor beta chains below, sequenced in a study of Ad26.COV2.S vaccination and SARS-CoV-2 variants. Profiled with immunoSEQ multiplex PCR; TCRdb holds only in-frame clones, not every one. The sample yields roughly 100,000 clones, 60% to 85% seen once. Here the sequenced sample was peripheral blood, taken after recovery from COVID-19. These receptors were collected from a human donor who had recovered from COVID-19.

V and J are TRBV27 and TRBJ2-7; D perhaps matches TRBD2 (6 bases). V was cut by 5 bases and J by 2 bases, with 13 bases left in between. Germline lookup yields CDR1 MNHEY and CDR2 SMNVEV (reference sequence). CDR3 length: 14 residues. As DNA, the CDR3 is TGTGCCAGCAGTACGGGGGTGCGAACCTACGAGCAGTACTTC. Residues: CASSTGVRTYEQYF.

The chain employs TRBV6-2 or TRBV6-3 and TRBJ2-4, with a weak D call TRBD2 (6 bases). The CDR3 runs 14 residues. V was shortened by 2 bases and J by 8 bases, with 13 bases between the two germline ends. CDR1 and CDR2 (germline): MNHEY, SVGEGT. The DNA of the CDR3 is TGTGCCAGCAGTTACAAGAGGGGAGGATACATTCAGTACTTC. This codes for CASSYKRGGYIQYF.

The V call is TRBV19, the J call TRBJ1-6; possibly TRBD1 for D (6 bases). The length of the CDR3 is 14 residues. Germline lookup yields CDR1 LNHDA and CDR2 SQIVND (reference sequence). V lost 6 bases and J lost 7, with 13 bases in between. The CDR3 DNA reads TGTGCCAGTAGGGTCGACAGGTGGAATTCACCCCTCCACTTT. Translated: CASRVDRWNSPLHF.

The rearrangement links TRBV24-1 to TRBJ1-1; TRBD1 might be the D (6 bases). This CDR3 is built from 13 residues. V lost 4 bases to trimming and J lost 7 bases, with 12 bases between them. Germline values: CDR1 KGHDR, CDR2 SFDVKD. The DNA for the CDR3 is TGTGCCACCAGTGAGGGGGCCAAAGATGAAGCTTTCTTT. Its protein product is CATSEGAKDEAFF.

The sample holds one count of this clone. The chain couples TRBV27 to TRBJ2-7; possible D gene TRBD1, 6 bases. The germline gives CDR1 MNHEY, CDR2 SMNVEV (reference sequence). The CDR3 covers 14 residues. V dropped 2 bases and J dropped 4 bases, with 12 bases sitting between them. The CDR3 DNA reads as TGTGCCAGCAGTTTAGCCAGGGGAAAGTACGAGCAGTACTTC. Translated: CASSLARGKYEQYF.

The V and J genes are TRBV10-2 and TRBJ2-5; 8 bases align to TRBD1. The CDR3 spans 13 residues. V lost 8 bases, J lost 2 bases, and 4 bases stayed unmatched. Germline assignment: CDR1 WSHSY and CDR2 SAAADI. CDR3 bases: TGCGCCAGCCGCTACAGGGGGCAAGAGACCCAGTACTTC. This translates into CASRYRGQETQYF.

The gene calls are TRBV14 and TRBJ2-3; the match to TRBD1 covers 8 bases. The junction had 10 bases not matched to a gene; V was cut back by 4 bases and J by 1 base. This CDR3 is 17 amino acids long. CDR1 is SGHDN, CDR2 FVKESK, per germline. The CDR3 DNA follows: TGTGCCAGCAGCCCCAGGACAGGGATATTAGGCACAGATACGCAGTATTTT. Translation gives CASSPRTGILGTDTQYF.

V gene TRBV7-9 combines with J gene TRBJ2-7; 10 bases line up with TRBD1. V was pared by 4 bases and J by 6 bases, with 6 bases of the junction left unmatched. The germline V gene has CDR1 SEHNR and CDR2 FQNEAQ (reference sequence). This CDR3 has 14 residues. CDR3 loop: CASSSRGTGVEQYF. Written as DNA, the CDR3 is TGTGCCAGCAGCTCTAGGGGGACAGGGGTCGAGCAGTACTTC.

The chain links TRBV3-1 (or the pseudogene TRBV3-2) to TRBJ2-5, with D hard to call. This CDR3 is built from 15 residues. Germline V lookup: CDR1 LGHDT, CDR2 YNNKEL (reference sequence). V was trimmed by 0 bases and J by 1 base, leaving 9 bases between them. The CDR3 DNA follows: TGTGCCAGCAGCCAAGATGTTGGATTCCAAGAGACCCAGTACTTC. It codes for CASSQDVGFQETQYF.

The rearrangement joins TRBV4-3 to TRBJ1-2; no clear D. Trimming left V 0 bases short and J 3 bases short, with 8 bases between. This CDR3 is 14 amino acids long. The germline V gene encodes CDR1 LGHNA and CDR2 YSLEER. DNA of the CDR3: TGCGCCAGCAGCCAAGATCGAGGAGACTATGGCTACACCTTC. As protein: CASSQDRGDYGYTF.

This chain links TRBV5-4 with TRBJ2-1, with unresolved D. Germline V gene sequence: CDR1 SGHNT, CDR2 YYREEE (reference sequence). This CDR3 contains 12 residues. Trimming shortened V by 4 bases and J by 9 bases, and 11 bases separated the two germline ends. As DNA, the CDR3 is TGTGCCAGCAGCCCATACGCTTCTGAGCAGTTCTTC. It encodes CASSPYASEQFF.